This entry describes one T cell receptor (beta chain). The antigen is not known. This entry is derived from a study of T cell responses to AZD1222 COVID-19 vaccine. Study-level findings and limits: Only a handful of AZD1222 recipients, more than five in all, had baseline seropositivity.

Trimming stripped 0 bases from V and 3 bases from J, with 11 bases between. The CDR3 totals 15 residues. The germline CDR1 and CDR2 sequences are SGDLS and YYNGEE. The study pooled second doses at about 4 or about 12 weeks. The assay was immunoSEQ multiplex PCR, and TCRdb's table has in-frame clones only and misses some. Here the sample spans some 130,000 clones, approximately 92% being singletons. The chain recombines TRBV9 with TRBJ2-3; D unclear. The sample here was peripheral blood, taken 28 days after the second AZD1222 dose. The sequence derives from an adult who received the AZD1222 COVID-19 vaccine. The CDR3 sequence: CASSVEVVGTDTQYF. The CDR3 coding sequence is TGTGCCAGCAGCGTAGAAGTGGTTGGTACAGATACGCAGTATTTT.